The 20 T cell receptor beta chains presented below share a single source sample, sequenced in a study of post-analysis software for immune sequencing data. General study results and limits: Patients showed TRBV5-6, TRBV5-1 and TRBV20-1 among a few TRBV segments more frequent than in controls.

These receptors have no known antigen. Carried by the TCR beta cDNA libraries were unique molecular identifiers. TCRdb independently ran MiXCR on the PCR reads; one entry per CDR3 protein. Of around 710,000 distinct CDR3 sequences listed, roughly 50% are singletons. The sample was blood. The receptors derive from a girl aged 5-17 years with multiple sclerosis.

This chain links TRBV29-1 with TRBJ2-4, with a tentative D call TRBD1 (5 bases). CDR3 length equals 11 residues. V shed 6 bases and J shed 5 bases, with 8 bases lying between them. Germline V gives CDR1 SQVTM, CDR2 ANQGSEA. The CDR3 bases are TGCAGCGTGCAGGGCCAAAACATTCAGTACTTC. This sequence encodes CSVQGQNIQYF.

With regard to this clonotype: The germline gene is not matched at one end of the junction; a read error may be the cause. The V gene is TRBV29-1, the J gene TRBJ2-1; 10 bases are a match to TRBD2. Germline CDR1 and CDR2: SQVTM and ANQGSEA. This CDR3 is built from 15 residues. The CDR3 spells CSVEEREGSYNGQFF. CDR3 DNA sequence: TGCAGCGTTGAGGAGCGGGAGGGGTCCTACAATGGGCAGTTCTTC.

The chain employs TRBV9 and TRBJ1-1; tentatively, D is TRBD1 (5 bases). This CDR3 contains 11 residues. Germline V gene lookup returns CDR1 SGDLS and CDR2 YYNGEE. The germline V and J ends were trimmed by 3 bases and 10 bases, with 10 bases remaining between them. This CDR3 is CASSEITGAFF. The CDR3, as DNA: TGTGCCAGCAGCGAGATTACAGGAGCTTTCTTT.

The gene calls are TRBV6-2 or TRBV6-3 and TRBJ2-1, with 7 nucleotides matching TRBD2. This CDR3 is 16 amino acids long. After removal of 2 bases from V and 5 bases from J, the junction contained 9 bases not matched to a gene. Germline V gene sequence: CDR1 MNHEY, CDR2 SVGEGT. CDR3 sequence reads: CASSYAGLDLNNEQFF. The CDR3 DNA reads TGTGCCAGCAGTTACGCTGGACTAGATTTGAACAATGAGCAGTTCTTC.

The chain couples TRBV9 to TRBJ1-4; D may be TRBD1 (5 bases). Germline loops: CDR1 SGDLS, CDR2 YYNGEE. V dropped 2 bases and J dropped 8 bases, with 16 bases sitting between them. The CDR3 covers 15 residues. CDR3 nucleotide sequence: TGTGCCAGCAGCGTCTCGTGGGACCCGCGGGAAAAACTGTTTTTT. This gives the protein CASSVSWDPREKLFF.

A single count supports this clonotype. The rearrangement uses TRBV30 and TRBJ2-3; D is unresolved. With 3 bases removed from V and 8 bases from J, the gap between germline ends came to 21 bases. The CDR3 is 15 amino acids. Germline V gene data show CDR1 as GTSNPN and CDR2 as SVGIG (reference sequence). The CDR3 reads CAWSPHLGISSTQYF. The CDR3 nucleotides read TGTGCCTGGAGCCCCCATCTTGGGATATCCTCTACGCAGTATTTT.

This clonotype has a single count. The chain employs TRBV6-2 or TRBV6-3 and TRBJ2-5, with D perhaps matching TRBD2 (5 bases). Germline V gives CDR1 MNHEY, CDR2 SVGEGT. V dropped 0 bases and J dropped 1 base, with 9 bases sitting between them. The CDR3 is made up of 15 amino acids. The CDR3 loop is CASSYSKGSQETQYF. As DNA, the CDR3 is TGTGCCAGCAGTTACTCGAAAGGGAGCCAAGAGACCCAGTACTTC.

This chain links TRBV14 with TRBJ2-1; 9 bases map to TRBD2. Trimming took 4 bases from V and 3 from J; bases not matched to a gene: 10. Germline V gene lookup returns CDR1 SGHDN and CDR2 FVKESK. CDR3 length equals 17 residues. Here the CDR3 reads CASSPITGTSYYNEQFF. Here the CDR3 DNA reads TGTGCCAGCAGCCCCATTACCGGGACTAGCTACTACAATGAGCAGTTCTTC. Filled out from reference TRBV14 and TRBJ2-1, the complete variable domain reads EAGVTQFPSHSVIEKGQTVTLRCDPISGHDNLYWYRRVMGKEIKFLLHFVKESKQDESGMPNNRFLAERTGGTYSTLKVQPAELEDSGVYFCASSPITGTSYYNEQFFGPGTRLTVL.

The chain recombines TRBV20-1 with TRBJ2-3, with 11 bases matching TRBD2. Trimming cost V 4 bases and J 2 bases; bases outside gene matches: 2. The CDR3 is 14 amino acids. Germline assignment: CDR1 DFQATT and CDR2 SNEGSKA (reference sequence). The CDR3 spells CSAMGLADTDTQYF. CDR3 nucleotides: TGCAGTGCTATGGGACTAGCGGACACAGATACGCAGTATTTT.

This chain connects TRBV27 to TRBJ1-2; D remains unclear. V lost 3 bases and J lost 4, with 12 bases in between. The CDR3 is made up of 14 amino acids. CDR1 MNHEY and CDR2 SMNVEV come from the germline V gene (reference sequence). The CDR3, as DNA: TGTGCCAGCAGTTTGGCAGCTGGCGGCTATGGCTACACCTTC. Translating gives CASSLAAGGYGYTF.

This clonotype has just a few counts. This rearrangement joins TRBV2 to TRBJ1-5, with D tentatively TRBD1 (5 bases). Trimming removed 3 bases from V and 3 bases from J, with 9 bases in between. Germline V gives CDR1 SNHLY, CDR2 FYNNEI. This CDR3 region has 14 residues. The CDR3 coding sequence is TGTGCCAGCAGTGACGGAGGGGTCAATCAGCCCCAGCATTTT. Residues: CASSDGGVNQPQHF.

This clonotype was counted only a few times. The CDR3: CASCLGRTNSPLHF. The CDR3 coding sequence is TGTGCCAGCTGTCTGGGCAGAACAAATTCACCCCTCCACTTT. The V call is TRBV12-3 or TRBV12-4, the J call TRBJ1-6, with D unclear. V was shortened by 8 bases and J by 7 bases, with 15 bases between the two germline ends. This CDR3 region has 14 residues.

The gene calls are TRBV2 and TRBJ1-1; D perhaps matches TRBD1 (6 bases). V lost 3 bases and J lost 1, with 12 bases in between. CDR1 and CDR2 (germline): SNHLY, FYNNEI. The CDR3 has 15 amino acids. Here the CDR3 reads CASSEDSPRNTEAFF. The CDR3 coding sequence is TGTGCCAGCAGTGAGGACAGCCCCCGGAACACTGAAGCTTTCTTT. Complete variable domain (other parts from reference TRBV2 and TRBJ1-1): EPEVTQTPSHQVTQMGQEVILRCVPISNHLYFYWYRQILGQKVEFLVSFYNNEISEKSEIFDDQFSVERPDGSNFTLKIRSTKLEDSAMYFCASSEDSPRNTEAFFGQGTRLTVV.

The chain carries TRBV10-3 and TRBJ2-3; TRBD2 aligns across 9 bases. This CDR3 is 16 amino acids long. Germline assignment: CDR1 ENHRY and CDR2 SYGVKD. V shed 5 bases and J 2 bases; nucleotides not matched to a gene: 8. CDR3 residues: CAISSLAGAITDTQYF. The CDR3 nucleotides read TGTGCCATCAGTTCCTTAGCGGGAGCGATCACAGATACGCAGTATTTT.

This clonotype was seen a few times. The chain links TRBV10-3 to TRBJ2-5, with 11 bases matching TRBD2. The end of the DNA fits TRBJ2-7 better, so the J call may be wrong. The CDR3 is 15 amino acids. Germline CDR1 and CDR2: ENHRY and SYGVKD. The CDR3 DNA follows: TGTGCCATCAGTGAGGGGCTAGCGGGAGGAGACGAGCAGTACTTC. Its translation is CAISEGLAGGDEQYF.

The rearrangement joins TRBV7-9 to TRBJ1-1; 8 nucleotides line up with TRBD1. The germline V gene has CDR1 SEHNR and CDR2 FQNEAQ (reference sequence). This CDR3 region has 15 residues. V lost 5 bases and J lost 6; bases outside the gene matches: 11. This chain's CDR3 is CASSTRQGPSPEAFF. CDR3 in DNA: TGTGCCAGCAGCACCCGACAGGGGCCATCACCTGAAGCTTTCTTT. Complete variable domain (other parts from reference TRBV7-9 and TRBJ1-1): DTGVSQNPRHKITKRGQNVTFRCDPISEHNRLYWYRQTLGQGPEFLTYFQNEAQLEKSRLLSDRFSAERPKGSFSTLEIQRTEQGDSAMYLCASSTRQGPSPEAFFGQGTRLTVV.

V usage is TRBV4-1 and J usage is TRBJ2-5; TRBD1 is a possible D gene (6 bases). V shed 0 bases and J shed 0 bases, with 8 bases lying between them. Germline CDR1 and CDR2: MGHRA and YSYEKL. The CDR3 has 15 residues. The CDR3 sequence: CASSQDGGYQETQYF. DNA for the CDR3: TGCGCCAGCAGCCAAGATGGGGGCTACCAAGAGACCCAGTACTTC.

The rearrangement uses TRBV20-1 and TRBJ2-5; D may be TRBD2 (6 bases). The V end was cut by 5 bases, the J end by 5 bases, with 21 bases between. The germline CDR1 and CDR2 sequences are DFQATT and SNEGSKA (reference sequence). This CDR3 is built from 15 residues. The CDR3 reads CSAADGGSYGETQYF. As DNA, the CDR3 is TGCAGTGCTGCCGACGGGGGAAGCTATGGGGAGACCCAGTACTTC.

This chain links TRBV28 with TRBJ2-7, with 8 bases matching TRBD1. V gave up 1 base and J gave up 2 bases; unmatched junction bases: 4. Per the germline V gene, CDR1 is MDHEN and CDR2 is SYDVKM. This CDR3 spans 15 amino acids. In nucleotides, the CDR3 is TGTGCCAGCAGTTTATTCGGGACAGGTACCTACGAGCAGTACTTC. Protein: CASSLFGTGTYEQYF.

The genes are TRBV28 and TRBJ1-2; TRBD1 matches at 10 bases. The ends lost 6 bases at V and 5 bases at J; junction bases unmatched: 9. Per germline, CDR1 MDHEN and CDR2 SYDVKM. The CDR3 is made up of 15 amino acids. The CDR3 DNA sequence: TGTGCCAGCAGCCTCAGACAGGGGGCGAGGTATGGCTACACCTTC. This translates into CASSLRQGARYGYTF.